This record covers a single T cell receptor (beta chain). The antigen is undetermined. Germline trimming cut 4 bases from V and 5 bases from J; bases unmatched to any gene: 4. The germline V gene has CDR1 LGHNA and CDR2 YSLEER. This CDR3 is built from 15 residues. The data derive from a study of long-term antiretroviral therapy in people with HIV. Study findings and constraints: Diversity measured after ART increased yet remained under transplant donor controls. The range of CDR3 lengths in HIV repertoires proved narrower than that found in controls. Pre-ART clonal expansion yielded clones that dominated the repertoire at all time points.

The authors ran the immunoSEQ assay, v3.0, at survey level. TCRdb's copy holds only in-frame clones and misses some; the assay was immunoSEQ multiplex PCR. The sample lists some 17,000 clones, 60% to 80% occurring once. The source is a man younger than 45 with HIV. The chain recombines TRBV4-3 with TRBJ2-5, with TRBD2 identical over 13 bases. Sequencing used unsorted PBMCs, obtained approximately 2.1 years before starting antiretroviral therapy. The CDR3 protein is CASSLGLAGAETQYF. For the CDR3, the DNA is TGCGCCAGCAGCCTCGGACTAGCGGGAGCGGAGACCCAGTACTTC.